Detailed here is one TCR beta chain. Its target is not known. The data were obtained in a study of molecular identifiers for immune sequencing clone quantification. When naive CD8 T cells were sorted, they were gated as CD8+CD4-CCR7+CD45RA+. Germline V gene lookup returns CDR1 MNHEY and CDR2 SVGEGT. This CDR3 is built from 15 residues. V was pared by 2 bases and J by 4 bases, with 15 bases between. For bulk TCR libraries, previously described methods and listed TCR primers were used. A single record per CDR3 protein comes from TCRdb applying MiXCR to the PCR reads. In the table there are approximately 590,000 distinct CDR3 sequences, 25% of which are singletons. Whole-study findings and limits: Naive cells had under 1% of molecules in clones above 20 RNA copies, effectors over 99%.

This rearrangement joins TRBV6-2 or TRBV6-3 to TRBJ2-7; D uncertain. Sequenced material: naive CD8+ T cells from blood, with Jurkat cell RNA spiked in. As to subset: FACS-sorted CD8+CD4-CCR7+CD45RA+ naive T cells. The receptor comes from a human donor in good health. Some libraries in this study had Jurkat cell RNA spiked in. CDR3 nucleotides: TGTGCCAGCAGTTACGGTCCACTCCACGATTACGAGCAGTACTTC. This translates into CASSYGPLHDYEQYF.